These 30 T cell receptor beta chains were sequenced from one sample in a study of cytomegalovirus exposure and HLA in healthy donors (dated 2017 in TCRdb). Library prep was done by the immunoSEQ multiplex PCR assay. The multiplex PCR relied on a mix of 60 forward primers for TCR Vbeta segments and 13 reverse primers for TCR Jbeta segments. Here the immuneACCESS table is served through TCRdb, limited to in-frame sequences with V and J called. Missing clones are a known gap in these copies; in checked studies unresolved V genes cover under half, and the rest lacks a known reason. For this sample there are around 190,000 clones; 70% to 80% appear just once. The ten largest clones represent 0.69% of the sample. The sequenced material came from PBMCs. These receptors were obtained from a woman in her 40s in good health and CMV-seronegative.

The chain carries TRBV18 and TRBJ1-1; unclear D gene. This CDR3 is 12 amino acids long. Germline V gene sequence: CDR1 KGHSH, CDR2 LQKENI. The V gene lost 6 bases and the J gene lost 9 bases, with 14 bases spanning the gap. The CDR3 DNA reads TGTGCCAGCTCCCAGGAGGACCGAAAAGCTTTCTTT. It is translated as CASSQEDRKAFF. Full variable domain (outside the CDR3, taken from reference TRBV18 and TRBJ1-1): NAGVMQNPRHLVRRRGQEARLRCSPMKGHSHVYWYRQLPEEGLKFMVYLQKENIIDESGMPKERFSAEFPKEGPSILRIQQVVRGDSAAYFCASSQEDRKAFFGQGTRLTVV.

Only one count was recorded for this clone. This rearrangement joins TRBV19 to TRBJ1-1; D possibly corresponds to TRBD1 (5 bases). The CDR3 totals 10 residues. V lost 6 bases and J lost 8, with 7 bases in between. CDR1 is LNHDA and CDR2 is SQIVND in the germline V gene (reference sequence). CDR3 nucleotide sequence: TGTGCCAGTAGCGCAGGGGAAGCTTTCTTT. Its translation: CASSAGEAFF.

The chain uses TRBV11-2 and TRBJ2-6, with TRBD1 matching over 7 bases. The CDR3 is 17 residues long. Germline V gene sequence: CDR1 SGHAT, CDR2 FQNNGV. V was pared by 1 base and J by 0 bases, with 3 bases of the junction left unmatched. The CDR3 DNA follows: TGTGCCAGCAGCTTAGTAGGGGGCGGCTCTGGGGCCAACGTCCTGACTTTC. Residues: CASSLVGGGSGANVLTF.

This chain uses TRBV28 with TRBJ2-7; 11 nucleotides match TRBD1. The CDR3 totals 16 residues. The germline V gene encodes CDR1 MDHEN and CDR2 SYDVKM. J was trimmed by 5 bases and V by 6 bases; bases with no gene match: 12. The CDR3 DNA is TGTGCCAGCAGACGCCCCAGGACAGGGGGCATAGACGAGCAGTACTTC. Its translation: CASRRPRTGGIDEQYF.

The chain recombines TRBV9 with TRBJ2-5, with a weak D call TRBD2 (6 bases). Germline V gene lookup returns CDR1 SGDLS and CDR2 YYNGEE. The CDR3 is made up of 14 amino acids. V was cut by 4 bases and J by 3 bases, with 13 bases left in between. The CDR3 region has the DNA TGTGCCAGCAGCCTAGGACTACCCAAAGAGACCCAGTACTTC. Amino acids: CASSLGLPKETQYF.

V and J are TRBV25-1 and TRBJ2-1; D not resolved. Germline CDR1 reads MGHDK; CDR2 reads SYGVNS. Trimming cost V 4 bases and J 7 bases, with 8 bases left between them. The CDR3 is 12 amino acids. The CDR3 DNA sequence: TGTGCCAGCAGTGCTGGGCCTAATGAGCAGTTCTTC. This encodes CASSAGPNEQFF.

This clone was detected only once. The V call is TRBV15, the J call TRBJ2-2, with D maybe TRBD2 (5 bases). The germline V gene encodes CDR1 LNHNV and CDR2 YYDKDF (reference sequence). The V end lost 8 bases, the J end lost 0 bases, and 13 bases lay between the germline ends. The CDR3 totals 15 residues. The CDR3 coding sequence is TGTGCCACCGCGCGAGGAGGTCCGAACACCGGGGAGCTGTTTTTT. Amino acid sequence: CATARGGPNTGELFF.

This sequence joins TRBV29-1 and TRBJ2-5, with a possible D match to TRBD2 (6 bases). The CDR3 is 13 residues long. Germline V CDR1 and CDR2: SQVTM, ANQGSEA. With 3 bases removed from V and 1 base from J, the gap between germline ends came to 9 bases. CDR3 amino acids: CSVDRGTQETQYF. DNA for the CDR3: TGCAGCGTTGACCGGGGGACCCAAGAGACCCAGTACTTC.

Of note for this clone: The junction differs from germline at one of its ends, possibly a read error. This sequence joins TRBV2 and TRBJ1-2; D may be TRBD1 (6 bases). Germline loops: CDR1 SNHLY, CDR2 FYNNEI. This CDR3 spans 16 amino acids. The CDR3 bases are TGTGCCAGCAGCGAAGAGATAGGGGGTCCAAACTATGGCTACACCTTC. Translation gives CASSEEIGGPNYGYTF.

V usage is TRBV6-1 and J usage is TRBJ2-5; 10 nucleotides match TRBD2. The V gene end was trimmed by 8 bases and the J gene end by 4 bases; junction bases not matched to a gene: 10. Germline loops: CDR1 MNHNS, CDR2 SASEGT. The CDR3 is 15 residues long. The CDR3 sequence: CASRGEGLAIETQYF. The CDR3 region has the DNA TGTGCCAGCCGCGGGGAGGGACTAGCGATAGAGACCCAGTACTTC.

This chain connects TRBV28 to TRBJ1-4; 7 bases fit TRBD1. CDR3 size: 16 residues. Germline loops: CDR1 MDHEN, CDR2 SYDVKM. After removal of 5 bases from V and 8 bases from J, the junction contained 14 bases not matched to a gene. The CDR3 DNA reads TGTGCCAGCAGTAGAATAGGGGGCGGCGTTGGGGAAAAACTGTTTTTT. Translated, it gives CASSRIGGGVGEKLFF.

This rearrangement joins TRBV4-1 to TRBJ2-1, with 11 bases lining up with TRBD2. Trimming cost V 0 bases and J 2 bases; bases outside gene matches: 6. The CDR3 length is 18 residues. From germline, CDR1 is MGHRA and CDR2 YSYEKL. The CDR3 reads CASSQEGQLAGAYNEQFF. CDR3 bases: TGCGCCAGCAGCCAAGAGGGCCAACTAGCGGGGGCCTACAATGAGCAGTTCTTC.

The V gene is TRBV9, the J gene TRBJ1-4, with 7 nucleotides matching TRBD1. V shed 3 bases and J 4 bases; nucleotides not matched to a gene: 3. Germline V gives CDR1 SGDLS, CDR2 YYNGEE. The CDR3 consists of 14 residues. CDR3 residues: CASSAQGHNEKLFF. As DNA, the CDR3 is TGTGCCAGCAGCGCACAGGGGCATAATGAAAAACTGTTTTTT.

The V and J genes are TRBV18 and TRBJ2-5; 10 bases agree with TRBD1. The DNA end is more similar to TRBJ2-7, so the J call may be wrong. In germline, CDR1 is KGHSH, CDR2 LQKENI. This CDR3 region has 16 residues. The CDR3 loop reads CASSFSRGQGFYEQYF. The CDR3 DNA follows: TGTGCCAGCTCCTTCTCCAGGGGACAGGGGTTCTACGAGCAGTACTTC.

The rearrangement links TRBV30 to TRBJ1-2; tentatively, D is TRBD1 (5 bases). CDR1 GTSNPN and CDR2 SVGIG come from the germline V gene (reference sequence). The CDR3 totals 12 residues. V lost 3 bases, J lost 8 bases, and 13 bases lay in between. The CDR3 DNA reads TGTGCCTGGAGGGGGACCGCGGGAGGCTACACCTTC. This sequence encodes CAWRGTAGGYTF. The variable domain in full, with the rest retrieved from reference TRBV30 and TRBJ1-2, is SQTIHQWPATLVQPVGSPLSLECTVEGTSNPNLYWYRQAAGRGLQLLFYSVGIGQISSEVPQNLSASRPQDRQFILSSKKLLLSDSGFYLCAWRGTAGGYTFGSGTRLTVV.

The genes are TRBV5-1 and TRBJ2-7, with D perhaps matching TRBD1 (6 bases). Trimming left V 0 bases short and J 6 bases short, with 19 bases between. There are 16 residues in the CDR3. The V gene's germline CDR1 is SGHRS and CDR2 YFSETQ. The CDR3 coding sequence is TGCGCCAGCAGCTTGGACCCCAGGGCGGACAGCGGCGAGCAGTACTTC. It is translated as CASSLDPRADSGEQYF.

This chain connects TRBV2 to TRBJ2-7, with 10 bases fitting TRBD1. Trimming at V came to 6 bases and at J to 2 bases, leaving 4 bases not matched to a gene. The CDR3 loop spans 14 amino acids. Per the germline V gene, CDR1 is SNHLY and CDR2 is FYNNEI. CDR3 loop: CASRGDRGPYEQYF. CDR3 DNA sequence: TGTGCCAGCAGGGGGGACAGGGGCCCCTACGAGCAGTACTTC.

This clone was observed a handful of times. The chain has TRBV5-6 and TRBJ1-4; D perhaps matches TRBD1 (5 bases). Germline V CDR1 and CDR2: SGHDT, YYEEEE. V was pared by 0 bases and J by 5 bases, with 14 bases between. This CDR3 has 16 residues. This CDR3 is CASSLAGQGINEKLFF. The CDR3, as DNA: TGTGCCAGCAGCTTGGCCGGGCAGGGAATCAATGAAAAACTGTTTTTT.

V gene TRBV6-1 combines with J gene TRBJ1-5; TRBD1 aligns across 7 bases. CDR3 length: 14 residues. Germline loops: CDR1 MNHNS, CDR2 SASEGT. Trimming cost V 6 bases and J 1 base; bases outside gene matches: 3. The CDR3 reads CASRRQGSNQPQHF. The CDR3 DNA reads TGTGCCAGCAGGCGACAGGGAAGCAATCAGCCCCAGCATTTT.

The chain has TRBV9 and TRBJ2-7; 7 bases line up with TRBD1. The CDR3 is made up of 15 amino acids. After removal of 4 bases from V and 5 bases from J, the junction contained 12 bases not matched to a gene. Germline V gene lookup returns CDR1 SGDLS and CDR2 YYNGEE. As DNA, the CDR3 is TGTGCCAGCAGCTCCTTAAGGGGGCAGGTCAACGAGCAGTACTTC. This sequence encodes CASSSLRGQVNEQYF.

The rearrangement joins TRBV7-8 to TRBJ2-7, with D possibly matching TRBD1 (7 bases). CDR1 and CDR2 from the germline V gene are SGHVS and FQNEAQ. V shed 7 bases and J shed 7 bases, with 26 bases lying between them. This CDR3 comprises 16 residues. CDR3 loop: CASTTTRGRGVVEQYF. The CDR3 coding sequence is TGTGCCAGCACCACGACTCGTGGCAGGGGGGTCGTGGAGCAGTACTTC.

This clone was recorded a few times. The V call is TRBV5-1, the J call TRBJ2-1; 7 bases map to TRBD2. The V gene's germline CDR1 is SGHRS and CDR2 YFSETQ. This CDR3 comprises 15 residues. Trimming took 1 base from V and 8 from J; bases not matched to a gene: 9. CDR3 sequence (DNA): TGCGCCAGCAGCTTGACGGGAGGAAAGGTGGATGAGCAGTTCTTC. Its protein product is CASSLTGGKVDEQFF.

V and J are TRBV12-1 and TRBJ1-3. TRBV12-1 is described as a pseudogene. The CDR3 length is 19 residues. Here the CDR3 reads CASSLTTGRRTGGGNTIYF. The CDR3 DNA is TGTGCCAGCAGCTTAACTACCGGACGAAGGACGGGGGGCGGAAACACCATATATTTT.

CDR3 sequence (DNA): TGTGCCAGCAGCGCCCGGGACAGGAATTCACCCCTCCACTTT. Translating it yields CASSARDRNSPLHF. The chain uses TRBV9 and TRBJ1-6, with 8 bases lining up with TRBD1. Trimming at V came to 3 bases and at J to 7 bases, leaving 3 bases not matched to a gene. CDR1 is SGDLS and CDR2 is YYNGEE in the germline V gene. This CDR3 is built from 14 residues.

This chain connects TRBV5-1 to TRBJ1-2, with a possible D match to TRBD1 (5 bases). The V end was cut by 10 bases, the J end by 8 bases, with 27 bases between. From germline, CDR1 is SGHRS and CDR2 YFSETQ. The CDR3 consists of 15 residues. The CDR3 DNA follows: TGCGCCTCCAGAGCCCCGGGGGAATCAACTCGGGGCTACACCTTC. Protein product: CASRAPGESTRGYTF.

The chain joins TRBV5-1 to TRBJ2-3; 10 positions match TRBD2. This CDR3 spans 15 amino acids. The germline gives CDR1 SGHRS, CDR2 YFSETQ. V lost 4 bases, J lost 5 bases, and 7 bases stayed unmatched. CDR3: CASSRLSGGLDTQYF. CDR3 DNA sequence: TGCGCCAGCAGCCGCCTTAGCGGGGGGTTAGATACGCAGTATTTT.

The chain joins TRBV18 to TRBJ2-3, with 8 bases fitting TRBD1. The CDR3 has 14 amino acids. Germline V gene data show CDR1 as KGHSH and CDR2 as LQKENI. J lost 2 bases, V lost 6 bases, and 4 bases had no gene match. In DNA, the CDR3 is TGTGCCAGCTCCGGGACAGGTCACACAGATACGCAGTATTTT. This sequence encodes CASSGTGHTDTQYF.

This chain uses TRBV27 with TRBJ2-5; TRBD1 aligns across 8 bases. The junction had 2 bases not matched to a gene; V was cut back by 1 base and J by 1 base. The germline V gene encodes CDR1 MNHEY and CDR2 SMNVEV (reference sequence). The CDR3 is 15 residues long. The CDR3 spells CASSLYRGAQETQYF. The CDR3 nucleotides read TGTGCCAGCAGTTTATACAGGGGGGCCCAAGAGACCCAGTACTTC.

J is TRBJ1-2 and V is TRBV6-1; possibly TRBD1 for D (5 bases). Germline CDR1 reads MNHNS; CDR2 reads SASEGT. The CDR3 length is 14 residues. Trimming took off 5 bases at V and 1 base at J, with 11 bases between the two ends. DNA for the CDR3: TGTGCCAGCAGTAGGGGAAGAAATAACTATGGCTACACCTTC. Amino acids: CASSRGRNNYGYTF.

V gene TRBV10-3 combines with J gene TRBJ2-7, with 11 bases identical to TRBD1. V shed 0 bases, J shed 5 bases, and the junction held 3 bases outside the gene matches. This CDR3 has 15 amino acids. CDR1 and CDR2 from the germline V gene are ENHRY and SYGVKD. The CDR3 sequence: CAISESGQGANEQYF. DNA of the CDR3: TGTGCCATCAGTGAGTCAGGACAGGGGGCTAACGAGCAGTACTTC.